These 22 T cell receptor beta chains were sequenced from one sample in a study of human T cells and chemical hapten exposure. One entry per CDR3 protein results from TCRdb running MiXCR on the RACE reads. The sample records 30,000 or so distinct CDR3 sequences, about 5% being singletons. The time point here: patch test 3, about 24 weeks after DPC sensitization. The treatment: therapeutic diphenylcyclopropenone sensitization with weekly scalp DPC. The sample consisted of whole blood, taken in connection with sensitization to the hapten diphenylcyclopropenone (DPC). These receptors were taken from a man aged 25 to 40 with alopecia areata. Some clones in this sample may be carry-over from other donors' samples.

This clonotype has at least ten counts. The chain links TRBV9 to TRBJ2-7; 13 nucleotides agree with TRBD2. The CDR3 loop spans 14 amino acids. Germline loops: CDR1 SGDLS, CDR2 YYNGEE. Trimming removed 2 bases from V and 5 bases from J; junction bases left unmatched: 1. Here the CDR3 reads CASSVGTSGDEQYF. The DNA of the CDR3 is TGTGCCAGCAGCGTCGGGACTAGCGGGGACGAGCAGTACTTC.

This clonotype was detected many times. The chain carries TRBV6-6 and TRBJ1-6; possible D gene TRBD1, 5 bases. Germline CDR1 MNHNY, CDR2 SVGAGI (reference sequence). The CDR3 runs 14 residues. V gave up 4 bases and J gave up 7 bases, with 11 bases separating them. The CDR3 here is CASSFQGGNSPLHF. DNA for the CDR3: TGTGCCAGCAGTTTCCAGGGAGGCAATTCACCCCTCCACTTT.

At least ten counts were recorded for this clonotype. The chain is built from TRBV7-2 and TRBJ2-3; perhaps TRBD2 as D (6 bases). Germline loops: CDR1 SGHTA, CDR2 FQGNSA. Trimming left V 5 bases short and J 5 bases short, with 14 bases between. The CDR3 consists of 14 residues. The DNA of the CDR3 is TGTGCCAGCAGCGGCAGGGAGGAGAGAGATACGCAGTATTTT. Its translation is CASSGREERDTQYF.

The DNA for the CDR3 is TGTGCCAGCTCACCACGAACAGGGGATTCACCCCTCCACTTT. Its translation is CASSPRTGDSPLHF. The rearrangement links TRBV18 to TRBJ1-6, with 7 positions matching TRBD1. The CDR3 totals 14 residues. Germline assignment: CDR1 KGHSH and CDR2 LQKENI. V dropped 1 base and J dropped 8; count of bases not matched to a gene: 2.

This clonotype was seen at least ten times. The chain is built from TRBV11-3 and TRBJ2-1, with 11 bases fitting TRBD2. The CDR3 is made up of 17 amino acids. CDR1 and CDR2 from the germline V gene are SGHNT and YENEEA. Trimming removed 4 bases from V and 8 bases from J; junction bases left unmatched: 13. The DNA of the CDR3 is TGTGCCAGCAGCTCCGAGGTAGCGGGGGGGCTTAGGGATGAGCAGTTCTTC. Residues: CASSSEVAGGLRDEQFF.

The table lists this clonotype with many counts. This chain uses TRBV12-3 or TRBV12-4 with TRBJ2-3; TRBD1 aligns across 8 bases. V lost 1 base to trimming and J lost 4 bases; unmatched junction nucleotides: 1. The CDR3 is 14 amino acids. CDR3 sequence: CASSLVQGADTQYF. CDR3 bases: TGTGCCAGCAGTTTAGTACAGGGGGCAGATACGCAGTATTTT.

This clonotype was seen many times. This chain joins TRBV18 and TRBJ2-3; no reliable D call. V lost 0 bases and J lost 4, with 11 bases in between. In germline, CDR1 is KGHSH, CDR2 LQKENI. The CDR3 contains 15 residues. CDR3 sequence: CASSPPGLGADTQYF. DNA of the CDR3: TGTGCCAGCTCACCACCGGGCCTTGGCGCAGATACGCAGTATTTT.

In this sample, this clonotype turned up many times. The chain uses TRBV5-6 and TRBJ1-2; 7 bases are shared with TRBD1. V lost 5 bases to trimming and J lost 3 bases; unmatched junction nucleotides: 7. Looked up from germline, CDR1 is SGHDT and CDR2 is YYEEEE. The CDR3 sequence is 14 residues long. The CDR3 spells CASSDRDSYYGYTF. The CDR3 DNA reads TGTGCCAGCAGTGACAGGGATTCGTACTATGGCTACACCTTC. The variable domain in full, completed from reference TRBV5-6 and TRBJ1-2, reads DAGVTQSPTHLIKTRGQQVTLRCSPKSGHDTVSWYQQALGQGPQFIFQYYEEEERQRGNFPDRFSGHQFPNYSSELNVNALLLGDSALYLCASSDRDSYYGYTFGSGTRLTVV.

This clonotype was found many times. The rearrangement links TRBV20-1 to TRBJ2-3; D might be TRBD2 (5 bases). Germline V gene data show CDR1 as DFQATT and CDR2 as SNEGSKA (reference sequence). Trimming took 5 bases from V and 0 from J, leaving 15 bases between them. CDR3 size: 15 residues. CDR3 DNA sequence: TGCAGTGCTCCCCTTATCAGAGGGAGCACAGATACGCAGTATTTT. The encoded protein is CSAPLIRGSTDTQYF.

This clonotype was counted ten times or more. The gene calls are TRBV5-4 and TRBJ2-6; 8 positions match TRBD1. CDR1 is SGHNT, CDR2 YYREEE, per germline (reference sequence). CDR3 length equals 18 residues. V lost 2 bases to trimming and J lost 0 bases; unmatched junction nucleotides: 7. The CDR3 protein is CASSLSGQGSSGANVLTF. The DNA for the CDR3 is TGTGCCAGCAGCTTAAGTGGACAGGGAAGCTCTGGGGCCAACGTCCTGACTTTC.

This clonotype has a count of ten or more. The V and J genes are TRBV7-9 and TRBJ2-1; D gene uncertain. Germline V lookup: CDR1 SEHNR, CDR2 FQNEAQ (reference sequence). The length of the CDR3 is 11 residues. The germline V and J ends were trimmed by 4 bases and 8 bases, with 6 bases remaining between them. CDR3 loop: CASSSTDEQFF. The CDR3 DNA reads as TGTGCCAGCAGCTCCACCGATGAGCAGTTCTTC.

In this sample, this clonotype turned up many times. The chain uses TRBV12-3 or TRBV12-4 and TRBJ2-1, with TRBD1 matching over 11 bases. Losses at the gene ends were 6 bases for V and 7 bases for J; bases not matched to a gene: 5. This CDR3 has 14 amino acids. The CDR3: CASSPDRGRNEQFF. The CDR3 region has the DNA TGTGCCAGCAGCCCGGACAGGGGGCGGAATGAGCAGTTCTTC.

This clonotype was observed at least ten times. The chain recombines TRBV18 with TRBJ1-5; maybe TRBD1 (5 bases). Per the germline V gene, CDR1 is KGHSH and CDR2 is LQKENI. The CDR3 has 14 amino acids. V lost 6 bases to trimming and J lost 4 bases, with 13 bases between them. The CDR3 DNA sequence: TGTGCCAGCTCGTTCGGGACGGCTAATCAGCCCCAGCATTTT. Its protein is CASSFGTANQPQHF.

This clonotype appeared many times. This chain joins TRBV7-2 and TRBJ1-1, with no clear D. The germline CDR1 and CDR2 sequences are SGHTA and FQGNSA. The CDR3 loop spans 14 amino acids. V lost 2 bases, J lost 1 base, and 8 bases lay in between. The CDR3 loop is CASSLSGSNTEAFF. The DNA of the CDR3 is TGTGCCAGCAGCTTATCCGGGTCGAACACTGAAGCTTTCTTT.

This clonotype was recorded at least ten times. V gene TRBV20-1 combines with J gene TRBJ2-2, with D possibly being TRBD1 or TRBD2 (5 bases each). Germline CDR1 and CDR2: DFQATT and SNEGSKA (reference sequence). V was cut by 5 bases and J by 3 bases, with 19 bases left in between. This CDR3 comprises 16 residues. CDR3 amino acids: CSAFSPGTGDTGELFF. CDR3 nucleotide sequence: TGCAGTGCTTTTTCGCCCGGGACGGGTGACACCGGGGAGCTGTTTTTT.

This clonotype was counted ten times or more. A junction end diverges from the germline sequence, so it may reflect a read error. V and J are TRBV20-1 and TRBJ2-5; unclear D gene. This CDR3 region has 14 residues. The germline CDR1 and CDR2 sequences are DFQATT and SNEGSKA (reference sequence). The CDR3 DNA sequence: TGCAGCGCTAGAGACTTGGAAAAACAAGAGACCCAGTACTTC. Protein sequence: CSARDLEKQETQYF.

This clonotype was seen many times. J is TRBJ1-2 and V is TRBV6-6; the D is unclear. The germline V gene encodes CDR1 MNHNY and CDR2 SVGAGI (reference sequence). This CDR3 contains 14 residues. V was cut by 8 bases and J by 6 bases, with 19 bases left in between. The CDR3 region has the DNA TGTGCCAGCCATGAACAGCCTGGACTCCATGGCTACACCTTC. The encoded protein is CASHEQPGLHGYTF.

The table lists this clonotype with many counts. The gene calls are TRBV6-5 and TRBJ2-7; no clear D. This CDR3 spans 12 amino acids. Germline loops: CDR1 MNHEY, CDR2 SVGAGI. Deletions cut 7 bases from V and 2 bases from J, with 9 bases between. As DNA, the CDR3 is TGTGCCAGCACCGACGGAACCTACGAGCAGTACTTC. Its protein product is CASTDGTYEQYF.

The table lists this clonotype with many counts. The chain is built from TRBV7-3 and TRBJ1-1, with TRBD1 identical over 8 bases. Germline trimming cut 4 bases from V and 7 bases from J; bases unmatched to any gene: 5. CDR1 and CDR2 from the germline V gene are SGHTA and FQGTGA. This CDR3 spans 13 amino acids. CDR3 sequence: CASSSGQGREAFF. In DNA form, the CDR3 reads TGTGCCAGCAGCTCCGGACAGGGTCGTGAAGCTTTCTTT.

Only a few counts were recorded for this clonotype. The rearrangement links TRBV14 to TRBJ1-5; D is possibly TRBD1 (5 bases). The V end lost 1 base, the J end lost 2 bases, and 9 bases lay between the germline ends. Germline CDR1 reads SGHDN; CDR2 reads FVKESK. The CDR3 runs to 15 residues. DNA of the CDR3: TGTGCCAGCAGCCAAGGGGGGTTCGGCAATCAGCCCCAGCATTTT. Encoded protein: CASSQGGFGNQPQHF.

This clonotype occurred many times. The chain employs TRBV24-1 and TRBJ1-1, with a possible D match to TRBD1 (5 bases). Looked up from germline, CDR1 is KGHDR and CDR2 is SFDVKD. V lost 4 bases, J lost 0 bases, and 8 bases lay in between. CDR3 length: 14 residues. Here the CDR3 DNA reads TGTGCCACCAGTGACTCGACAGTGAACACTGAAGCTTTCTTT. Translated: CATSDSTVNTEAFF.

This clonotype was counted many times. This chain links TRBV14 with TRBJ2-3, with 11 bases aligning to TRBD2. J gave up 3 bases and V 3 bases, and 5 bases lay outside the gene matches. Per the germline V gene, CDR1 is SGHDN and CDR2 is FVKESK. The CDR3 loop spans 16 amino acids. The CDR3 bases are TGTGCCAGCAGCCAGAACGTAGCGGGAGGGACAGATACGCAGTATTTT. This gives the protein CASSQNVAGGTDTQYF.